The 31 T cell receptor beta chains below were found in one sample sequenced in a study of T cells in narcolepsy. The protocol was immunoSEQ multiplex PCR, while the TCRdb copy is restricted to in-frame clones and leaves out a portion. The sample lists some 30,000 clones, roughly 87% occurring once. Source material: CD45RA- memory CD4+ T cells from PBMCs. These receptors were collected from a human donor with narcolepsy.

The genes are TRBV29-1 and TRBJ1-5; 9 nucleotides align to TRBD1. Germline V gene lookup returns CDR1 SQVTM and CDR2 ANQGSEA. V was pared by 4 bases and J by 4 bases, with 2 bases of the junction left unmatched. CDR3 length equals 13 residues. CDR3 protein: CSVGQGENQPQHF. The DNA of the CDR3 is TGCAGCGTTGGACAGGGGGAGAATCAGCCCCAGCATTTT. The variable domain in full, with the rest retrieved from reference TRBV29-1 and TRBJ1-5, is SAVISQKPSRDICQRGTSLTIQCQVDSQVTMMFWYRQQPGQSLTLIATANQGSEATYESGFVIDKFPISRPNLTFSTLTVSNMSPEDSSIYLCSVGQGENQPQHFGDGTRLSIL.

The V and J genes are TRBV20-1 and TRBJ2-5, with D unclear. Looked up from germline, CDR1 is DFQATT and CDR2 is SNEGSKA (reference sequence). V lost 6 bases, J lost 0 bases, and 5 bases lay in between. The CDR3 consists of 11 residues. The CDR3: CSASHQETQYF. The CDR3 nucleotides read TGCAGTGCGTCACACCAAGAGACCCAGTACTTC.

V and J are TRBV6-1 and TRBJ1-1; weak D call: TRBD1 (6 bases). CDR3 size: 14 residues. Trimming left V 6 bases short and J 1 base short, with 12 bases between. Germline V gene data show CDR1 as MNHNS and CDR2 as SASEGT. The CDR3 region has the DNA TGTGCCAGCAGGGGAACAGGGTGGAACACTGAAGCTTTCTTT. Residues: CASRGTGWNTEAFF.

This clone was recorded once. This sequence joins TRBV5-1 and TRBJ2-1, with 8 bases identical to TRBD1. Germline CDR1 is SGHRS and CDR2 is YFSETQ. This CDR3 is 16 amino acids long. The V segment lost 4 bases and the J segment 7 bases; nucleotides outside the gene matches: 13. CDR3 nucleotide sequence: TGCGCCAGCAGCGAAGAAGGACAGGGAATTCGGAATGAGCAGTTCTTC. Protein sequence: CASSEEGQGIRNEQFF.

This chain uses TRBV29-1 with TRBJ1-1; the D is unclear. This CDR3 spans 12 amino acids. CDR1 SQVTM and CDR2 ANQGSEA come from the germline V gene. V lost 5 bases, J lost 7 bases, and 14 bases lay in between. Here the CDR3 DNA reads TGCAGCGTTCGCGGGGTGGGTGGTGAAGCTTTCTTT. Translating it yields CSVRGVGGEAFF.

A word on this clone: Other DNA sequences in this sample translate to the same CDR3. The J gene is TRBJ1-2, the V gene TRBV19; a possible D gene is TRBD1 (6 bases). Germline lookup yields CDR1 LNHDA and CDR2 SQIVND (reference sequence). There are 15 residues in the CDR3. Trimming shortened V by 8 bases and J by 1 base, and 17 bases separated the two germline ends. CDR3 protein: CASGGGRRYNYGYTF. As DNA, the CDR3 is TGTGCCAGTGGGGGGGGCCGTCGATATAACTATGGCTACACCTTC. Using reference TRBV19 and TRBJ1-2 for the parts outside the CDR3, the full variable domain is DGGITQSPKYLFRKEGQNVTLSCEQNLNHDAMYWYRQDPGQGLRLIYYSQIVNDFQKGDIAEGYSVSREKKESFPLTVTSAQKNPTAFYLCASGGGRRYNYGYTFGSGTRLTVV.

This chain uses TRBV6-5 with TRBJ2-5, with TRBD1 matching 10 bases. CDR1 is MNHEY, CDR2 SVGAGI, per germline. The CDR3 is 13 amino acids. J gave up 6 bases and V 6 bases, and 4 bases lay outside the gene matches. The chain's CDR3 is CASRTGGGKTQYF. As DNA, the CDR3 is TGTGCCAGCAGGACAGGGGGCGGGAAGACCCAGTACTTC.

Judged by abundance, this clone is medium-sized. The chain couples TRBV18 to TRBJ1-6; TRBD1 might be the D (6 bases). CDR1 is KGHSH and CDR2 is LQKENI in the germline V gene. The length of the CDR3 is 14 residues. V was pared by 5 bases and J by 9 bases, with 14 bases between. For the CDR3, the DNA is TGTGCCAGCTCAGCCCGGGACACTCGTTCACCCCTCCACTTT. Amino acid sequence: CASSARDTRSPLHF.

V and J are TRBV4-1 and TRBJ1-6; 7 positions match TRBD1. This CDR3 is built from 14 residues. CDR1 is MGHRA, CDR2 YSYEKL, per germline. Trimming at V came to 4 bases and at J to 9 bases, leaving 6 bases not matched to a gene. CDR3 coding DNA: TGCGCCAGCAGCCGCACAGGGGAGGTTTCACCCCTCCACTTT. This gives the protein CASSRTGEVSPLHF.

This chain joins TRBV2 and TRBJ1-1; D gene unclear. The CDR3 runs to 11 residues. V dropped 6 bases and J dropped 5 bases, with 7 bases sitting between them. Looked up from germline, CDR1 is SNHLY and CDR2 is FYNNEI. CDR3 in amino acids: CASSYSTEAFF. In nucleotides, the CDR3 is TGTGCCAGCAGCTACAGTACTGAAGCTTTCTTT.

V and J are TRBV10-3 and TRBJ2-1; no clear D gene. CDR1 and CDR2 from the germline V gene are ENHRY and SYGVKD. V was trimmed by 6 bases and J by 0 bases, leaving 3 bases between them. The CDR3 is 12 amino acids. The CDR3: CAISNSYNEQFF. CDR3 in DNA: TGTGCCATCAGCAACTCCTACAATGAGCAGTTCTTC.

The chain combines TRBV19 with TRBJ2-3; D is ambiguous. Trimming took 1 base from V and 2 from J, leaving 16 bases between them. There are 17 residues in the CDR3. Germline V gene data show CDR1 as LNHDA and CDR2 as SQIVND (reference sequence). The CDR3 DNA reads TGTGCCAGTAGTATAGGCCCCCTCACCCAGAACACAGATACGCAGTATTTT. Translating it yields CASSIGPLTQNTDTQYF.

The chain links TRBV7-9 to TRBJ1-6; TRBD1 might be the D (6 bases). The CDR3 consists of 15 residues. V was clipped by 1 base and J by 7 bases, with 11 bases between them. Germline V gives CDR1 SEHNR, CDR2 FQNEAQ (reference sequence). The CDR3 nucleotides are TGTGCCAGCAGCTTAGAGGGGCAGGGGAATTCACCCCTCCACTTT. Translating it yields CASSLEGQGNSPLHF.

This chain links TRBV4-3 with TRBJ2-6, with TRBD2 identical over 7 bases. J gave up 0 bases and V 1 base, and 6 bases lay outside the gene matches. The CDR3 consists of 18 residues. Germline CDR1 LGHNA, CDR2 YSLEER. For the CDR3, the DNA is TGCGCCAGCAGCCAAGTCAGCGGGACTTACTCTGGGGCCAACGTCCTGACTTTC. Translation gives CASSQVSGTYSGANVLTF.

V is TRBV5-5 and J is TRBJ2-2; possibly TRBD2 for D (5 bases). This CDR3 region has 16 residues. Trimming removed 4 bases at V and 4 bases at J, with 17 bases between. Germline CDR1 SGHKS, CDR2 YYEKEE (reference sequence). The CDR3 loop is CASSLDPSRGTGELFF. The CDR3 DNA reads as TGTGCCAGCAGCCTGGACCCAAGTCGGGGCACCGGGGAGCTGTTTTTT.

The chain is built from TRBV4-2 and TRBJ1-1; 8 positions agree with TRBD1. Trimming took 5 bases from V and 0 from J; bases not matched to a gene: 8. From germline, CDR1 is LGHNA and CDR2 YNFKEQ. CDR3 length equals 16 residues. The CDR3 loop is CASSLGSGGLNTEAFF. The CDR3 coding sequence is TGTGCCAGCAGCTTAGGATCAGGGGGCTTGAACACTGAAGCTTTCTTT.

V usage is TRBV4-1 and J usage is TRBJ1-3; the D gene is possibly TRBD1 (6 bases). Germline assignment: CDR1 MGHRA and CDR2 YSYEKL. The CDR3 has 16 amino acids. Trimming pared 2 bases from V and 4 bases from J, leaving 15 bases between. CDR3 sequence (DNA): TGCGCCAGCAGCCAATCCAACCAGGGGCGCGGAAACACCATATATTTT. It translates to CASSQSNQGRGNTIYF.

The chain carries TRBV5-5 and TRBJ2-3, with D possibly TRBD1 on 5 matching bases. The length of the CDR3 is 14 residues. V gave up 2 bases and J gave up 1 base, with 8 bases separating them. Looked up from germline, CDR1 is SGHKS and CDR2 is YYEKEE (reference sequence). The CDR3: CASSFLQGTDTQYF. The DNA for the CDR3 is TGTGCCAGCAGCTTTTTACAGGGCACAGATACGCAGTATTTT.

The chain carries TRBV12-5 and TRBJ1-4, with unresolved D. Trimming pared 7 bases from V and 5 bases from J, leaving 11 bases between. Germline CDR1 is LGHNT and CDR2 is FRNRAP. This CDR3 contains 13 residues. CDR3 sequence: CASAGRGNEKLFF. CDR3 DNA sequence: TGTGCTAGTGCGGGTAGAGGGAATGAAAAACTGTTTTTT.

The chain is built from TRBV2 and TRBJ2-2; D may be TRBD1 or TRBD2 (5 bases each). The V gene's germline CDR1 is SNHLY and CDR2 FYNNEI. The CDR3 covers 15 residues. Trimming took off 6 bases at V and 2 bases at J, with 13 bases between the two ends. The DNA of the CDR3 is TGTGCCAGCAGGAAGAGGGACGGCAACACCGGGGAGCTGTTTTTT. It translates to CASRKRDGNTGELFF.

This clone was found once. The chain links TRBV5-1 to TRBJ2-5; no firm D call. CDR1 is SGHRS and CDR2 is YFSETQ in the germline V gene. The CDR3 contains 15 residues. V was cut by 2 bases and J by 3 bases, with 14 bases left in between. CDR3 in amino acids: CASSFTPQTEETQYF. CDR3 DNA: TGCGCCAGCAGCTTCACCCCCCAGACCGAAGAGACCCAGTACTTC. Full variable domain (remainder filled in from reference TRBV5-1 and TRBJ2-5): KAGVTQTPRYLIKTRGQQVTLSCSPISGHRSVSWYQQTPGQGLQFLFEYFSETQRNKGNFPGRFSGRQFSNSRSEMNVSTLELGDSALYLCASSFTPQTEETQYFGPGTRLLVL.

V usage is TRBV6-5 and J usage is TRBJ2-3; 11 nucleotides match TRBD2. Germline assignment: CDR1 MNHEY and CDR2 SVGAGI. The CDR3 is 15 residues long. Trimming removed 6 bases from V and 3 bases from J; junction bases left unmatched: 5. CDR3 residues: CASRLTSGETDTQYF. In nucleotides, the CDR3 is TGTGCCAGCAGACTGACTAGCGGGGAAACAGATACGCAGTATTTT.

The J gene is TRBJ1-2, the V gene TRBV6-1; possible D gene TRBD1, 5 bases. CDR1 and CDR2 (germline): MNHNS, SASEGT. The CDR3 consists of 15 residues. Trimming removed 1 base at V and 9 bases at J, with 18 bases between. DNA of the CDR3: TGTGCCAGCAGTGAAGGAGGGGAGTTAATATCCCGCTACACCTTC. This sequence encodes CASSEGGELISRYTF.

The rearrangement uses TRBV9 and TRBJ2-5; D possibly uses TRBD1 or TRBD2 (6 bases each). The CDR3 covers 15 residues. Trimming cost V 0 bases and J 3 bases, with 12 bases left between them. Germline CDR1 and CDR2: SGDLS and YYNGEE. CDR3 residues: CASSVDSGAKETQYF. The CDR3 DNA is TGTGCCAGCAGCGTAGACTCGGGGGCTAAAGAGACCCAGTACTTC.

This sequence joins TRBV5-1 and TRBJ1-1; perhaps TRBD1 as D (6 bases). CDR1 SGHRS and CDR2 YFSETQ come from the germline V gene. CDR3 length equals 14 residues. V was pared by 2 bases and J by 1 base, with 9 bases between. The CDR3 protein is CASSLRQENTEAFF. The CDR3 region has the DNA TGCGCCAGCAGCTTAAGACAGGAGAACACTGAAGCTTTCTTT.

This clone was seen once. The chain carries TRBV11-1 and TRBJ2-7, with D tentatively TRBD1 (6 bases). V gave up 4 bases and J gave up 5 bases, with 12 bases separating them. CDR3 length equals 13 residues. Germline loops: CDR1 SGHAT, CDR2 FQDESV (reference sequence). The CDR3 nucleotides read TGTGCCAGCAGCTCCTCAGGGGTCAACGAGCAGTACTTC. It codes for CASSSSGVNEQYF. Based on the CDR3 plus reference TRBV11-1 and TRBJ2-7, the full variable domain is EAEVAQSPRYKITEKSQAVAFWCDPISGHATLYWYRQILGQGPELLVQFQDESVVDDSQLPKDRFSAERLKGVDSTLKIQPAELGDSAMYLCASSSSGVNEQYFGPGTRLTVT.

This chain links TRBV5-1 with TRBJ1-2, with unresolved D. CDR1 SGHRS and CDR2 YFSETQ come from the germline V gene. Deletions cut 0 bases from V and 1 base from J, with 13 bases between. The CDR3 extends over 16 amino acids. CDR3 nucleotides: TGCGCCAGCAGCTTGGAGGAAATACAGAGTAACTATGGCTACACCTTC. It is translated as CASSLEEIQSNYGYTF.

The V and J genes are TRBV7-9 and TRBJ1-1; a weak D match, TRBD1 (5 bases). The CDR3 loop spans 12 amino acids. Germline CDR1 reads SEHNR; CDR2 reads FQNEAQ (reference sequence). The V end was cut by 5 bases, the J end by 11 bases, with 15 bases between. CDR3 nucleotides: TGTGCCAGCAGCCCGGGACTCCCTAACGCTTTCTTT. Amino acid sequence: CASSPGLPNAFF.

This clone came up once. The chain recombines TRBV7-3 with TRBJ2-7; D unresolved. In germline, CDR1 is SGHTA, CDR2 FQGTGA. The CDR3 covers 15 residues. V lost 5 bases and J 6 bases, leaving 20 bases between the germline ends. The CDR3 reads CASSPLSAAPGEQYF. The CDR3 DNA is TGTGCCAGCAGCCCATTATCTGCGGCACCGGGCGAGCAGTACTTC.

The V and J genes are TRBV30 and TRBJ1-2; 7 bases fit TRBD1. Per the germline V gene, CDR1 is GTSNPN and CDR2 is SVGIG (reference sequence). The V and J ends lost 4 bases and 3 bases, in that order; junction bases with no gene match: 5. The CDR3 has 13 residues. DNA of the CDR3: TGTGCCTGGATGGGAGGACAGGACTATGGCTACACCTTC. Translated, it gives CAWMGGQDYGYTF.

This clone came up a few times. V is TRBV7-3 and J is TRBJ2-7; D ambiguous. The CDR3 totals 13 residues. Trimming cost V 1 base and J 8 bases, with 12 bases left between them. CDR1 is SGHTA and CDR2 is FQGTGA in the germline V gene. The CDR3 bases are TGTGCCAGCAGCTTAAGTTCGACCCTACAGCAGTACTTC. Its protein product is CASSLSSTLQQYF.